This entry describes one TCR beta chain. Its matching antigen is unknown. The length of the CDR3 is 17 residues. V lost 1 base and J lost 6; bases outside the gene matches: 6. Germline values: CDR1 SGHTA, CDR2 FQGNSA. The sample belongs to a study of graft-versus-host responses after intestinal transplantation. Findings and caveats of the study: GvH clones surfaced in recipient marrow, some emerging earlier in ileum or blood. Peak circulating GvH clone levels were associated with early post-transplant HvG declines.

TCRdb keeps only in-frame clones here, not all; method: immunoSEQ multiplex PCR. Among 29,000 or so clones listed, about 90% were seen once. This sequence joins TRBV7-2 and TRBJ1-6; 10 bases align to TRBD1. The specimen was PBMCs, collected around 430 days after intestinal transplantation. The TCR comes from a human patient who received an intestinal transplant, so some T cells may come from the graft donor. The CDR3 sequence: CASSLVWDRGGNSPLHF. The CDR3 DNA reads as TGTGCCAGCAGCTTAGTTTGGGACAGGGGAGGTAATTCACCCCTCCACTTT.